Following are 8 T cell receptor beta chains from one sample sequenced in a study of T cell changes during pregnancy in multiple sclerosis (dated by TCRdb to the late 2010s). The library relied on the immunoSEQ multiplex PCR assay. In TCRdb, the immuneACCESS table is reduced to in-frame sequences with V and J assigned. These tables do not hold every clone; where another copy was compared, an unresolved V gene accounts for under half, and the others remain unexplained. The table for this sample lists tens of thousands of clones; just over 90% of them were counted only once. Together, the top ten hold over 1% of the sample. The specimen comprised peripheral blood, sampled in the third trimester of pregnancy. These TCRs come from a female donor with multiple sclerosis, enrolled in a pregnancy study.

The chain joins TRBV6-1 to TRBJ1-5; TRBD1 matches 11 bases. Germline-derived CDR1 and CDR2 are MNHNS and SASEGT. The J segment lost 3 bases and the V segment lost 5 bases, leaving 3 bases of the junction unmatched. The CDR3 extends over 15 amino acids. The CDR3 DNA follows: TGTGCCAGCAGTCCGGACAGGGGGCCCAATCAGCCCCAGCATTTT. It yields the protein CASSPDRGPNQPQHF.

This clone was seen once. V usage is TRBV11-1 and J usage is TRBJ2-7; D ambiguous. This CDR3 has 14 amino acids. Trimming stripped 3 bases from V and 3 bases from J, with 12 bases between. CDR1 SGHAT and CDR2 FQDESV come from the germline V gene (reference sequence). The CDR3 coding sequence is TGTGCCAGCAGCTTTCGACTTCTGGACTACGAGCAGTACTTC. Protein sequence: CASSFRLLDYEQYF.

The chain recombines TRBV5-1 with TRBJ2-5, with TRBD2 identical over 10 bases. This CDR3 is built from 17 residues. V shed 6 bases and J 1 base; nucleotides not matched to a gene: 12. The V gene's germline CDR1 is SGHRS and CDR2 YFSETQ. CDR3 bases: TGCGCCAGCAAGGGGACGAGCGGGAGGGGCCCCCAAGAGACCCAGTACTTC. It codes for CASKGTSGRGPQETQYF.

The chain links TRBV5-5 to TRBJ2-2; weak D call: TRBD2 (5 bases). Trimming stripped 2 bases from V and 0 bases from J, with 8 bases between. The CDR3 consists of 15 residues. CDR1 and CDR2 (germline): SGHKS, YYEKEE (reference sequence). This CDR3 is CASSLAASNTGELFF. The CDR3 DNA sequence: TGTGCCAGCAGCTTAGCGGCATCGAACACCGGGGAGCTGTTTTTT. Drawing the rest from reference TRBV5-5 and TRBJ2-2, the complete variable domain is DAGVTQSPTHLIKTRGQQVTLRCSPISGHKSVSWYQQVLGQGPQFIFQYYEKEERGRGNFPDRFSARQFPNYSSELNVNALLLGDSALYLCASSLAASNTGELFFGEGSRLTVL.

The chain uses TRBV19 and TRBJ2-1; the match to TRBD1 covers 8 bases. The CDR3 has 16 residues. Germline lookup yields CDR1 LNHDA and CDR2 SQIVND (reference sequence). The V gene end was trimmed by 3 bases and the J gene end by 4 bases; junction bases not matched to a gene: 8. CDR3 sequence reads: CASSIYRGIGYNEQFF. CDR3 sequence (DNA): TGTGCCAGTAGTATTTACAGGGGGATTGGTTACAATGAGCAGTTCTTC.

The V and J genes are TRBV5-1 and TRBJ2-1; 7 bases match TRBD1. This CDR3 region has 17 residues. Germline CDR1 and CDR2: SGHRS and YFSETQ. V shed 0 bases, J shed 5 bases, and the junction held 11 bases outside the gene matches. In DNA form, the CDR3 reads TGCGCCAGCAGCTTGGCCTATGGGACAGTTACTAACAATGAGCAGTTCTTC. Its protein is CASSLAYGTVTNNEQFF.

The chain couples TRBV19 to TRBJ2-2; no clear D. V shed 3 bases and J shed 1 base, with 3 bases lying between them. This CDR3 is built from 13 residues. Germline loops: CDR1 LNHDA, CDR2 SQIVND (reference sequence). The DNA of the CDR3 is TGTGCCAGTAGTATCATGAACACCGGGGAGCTGTTTTTT. Amino acids: CASSIMNTGELFF. The entire variable domain, with the rest obtained from reference TRBV19 and TRBJ2-2, is as follows: DGGITQSPKYLFRKEGQNVTLSCEQNLNHDAMYWYRQDPGQGLRLIYYSQIVNDFQKGDIAEGYSVSREKKESFPLTVTSAQKNPTAFYLCASSIMNTGELFFGEGSRLTVL.

The V call is TRBV5-1, the J call TRBJ2-3; TRBD2 agrees at 14 bases. The CDR3 is made up of 18 amino acids. From germline, CDR1 is SGHRS and CDR2 YFSETQ. With V trimmed by 7 bases and J by 5 bases, 15 bases remained unmatched. The CDR3, as DNA: TGCGCCAGCCGACGCACCGGGACTAGCGGGAGAGAGCGAGATACGCAGTATTTT. Residues: CASRRTGTSGRERDTQYF.